The sample holds a few counts of the clone carrying this T cell receptor (beta chain). The sample belongs to a study of blood T cell repertoires in COVID-19. Turning to the study itself: COVID-19 samples from acute and convalescent phases originated in the United States, Italy and Spain. The analysed material was cDNA or gDNA that came from T cells, B-cell-depleted T cells, or PBMCs.

The CDR3 has 14 amino acids. The germline gives CDR1 MNHEY, CDR2 SMNVEV (reference sequence). Trimming cost V 5 bases and J 2 bases; bases outside gene matches: 4. Clones were read by immunoSEQ multiplex PCR, and TCRdb kept only the in-frame ones, dropping some. The sample holds 95,000 to 150,000 clones, about four fifths seen once. The receptor comes from a man aged 55 to 69 with active or convalescent COVID-19. Material: peripheral blood. The chain combines TRBV27 with TRBJ2-7; TRBD2 matches at 9 bases. The CDR3 nucleotides are TGTGCCAGCAGTGGCCTAGCGGGACCCTACGAGCAGTACTTC. It specifies CASSGLAGPYEQYF.